The present entry profiles one TCR beta chain with its context. Per the authors' pipeline: For nucleated cells, counts were estimated from reference gene primer amplification. Measured with immunoSEQ multiplex PCR; TCRdb has only the in-frame clones, and not every one. D and trimming were read from the DNA, whereas the V and J calls and clone size are those reported in that table. This sample has 180,000 or so clones, with about 86% found just once. These data are taken from a study of blood T cell repertoires in COVID-19. About the research overall: COVID-19 samples from acute and convalescent phases originated in the United States, Italy and Spain.

The V gene lost 4 bases and the J gene lost 7 bases, with 10 bases spanning the gap. The germline gives CDR1 SGHTA, CDR2 FQGTGA. CDR3 size: 12 residues. The source is a man between 60 and 70 years old with acute or convalescent COVID-19. The sequenced sample was peripheral blood. This chain connects TRBV7-3 to TRBJ1-2; D is perhaps TRBD1 (6 bases). The CDR3 protein is CASSSGTPGYTF. In DNA, the CDR3 is TGTGCCAGCAGCTCCGGGACACCTGGCTACACCTTC.